The 19 T cell receptor beta chains listed next were all sequenced from one sample in a study of technical replicates of blood from a few donors. Libraries were prepared by immunoSEQ multiplex PCR; TCRdb keeps only in-frame clonotypes and omits some of them. The sample consists of about 79,000 clones, about 90% of them appearing once. The source material was T cells isolated from PBMCs. The receptor set was obtained from a human donor in good health. Some clones in this sample may be carry-over from other donors' samples.

The chain carries TRBV27 and TRBJ1-1; D gene uncertain. Per the germline V gene, CDR1 is MNHEY and CDR2 is SMNVEV (reference sequence). CDR3 length: 14 residues. Trimming removed 6 bases at V and 1 base at J, with 12 bases between. This CDR3 is CASSLERRNTEAFF. Written as DNA, the CDR3 is TGTGCCAGCAGCCTAGAGCGCAGGAACACTGAAGCTTTCTTT.

This chain joins TRBV2 and TRBJ2-7, with D possibly TRBD2 on 6 matching bases. Trimming pared 8 bases from V and 4 bases from J, leaving 12 bases between. The CDR3 has 12 amino acids. Germline CDR1 reads SNHLY; CDR2 reads FYNNEI. The CDR3 region is CASCLAKYEQYF. For the CDR3, the DNA is TGTGCCAGCTGTCTAGCGAAGTACGAGCAGTACTTC. Full variable domain (outside the CDR3, taken from reference TRBV2 and TRBJ2-7): EPEVTQTPSHQVTQMGQEVILRCVPISNHLYFYWYRQILGQKVEFLVSFYNNEISEKSEIFDDQFSVERPDGSNFTLKIRSTKLEDSAMYFCASCLAKYEQYFGPGTRLTVT.

V gene TRBV18 combines with J gene TRBJ2-7; 7 nucleotides line up with TRBD2. The CDR3 runs 16 residues. Germline CDR1 and CDR2: KGHSH and LQKENI. J gave up 2 bases and V 3 bases, and 10 bases lay outside the gene matches. In DNA form, the CDR3 reads TGTGCCAGCTCACCGAGGGGAGGGAGCATAACCTACGAGCAGTACTTC. As protein: CASSPRGGSITYEQYF.

The rearrangement joins TRBV5-1 to TRBJ1-3; 7 bases map to TRBD1. The germline V gene encodes CDR1 SGHRS and CDR2 YFSETQ. With 0 bases clipped from V and 0 bases from J, the junction kept 0 bases outside the gene matches. The CDR3 is 15 residues long. CDR3 in amino acids: CASSLAGGSGNTIYF. The CDR3 DNA follows: TGCGCCAGCAGCTTGGCAGGGGGCTCTGGAAACACCATATATTTT.

The rearrangement uses TRBV11-1 and TRBJ1-2; 7 bases are a match to TRBD1. V shed 3 bases, J shed 10 bases, and the junction held 8 bases outside the gene matches. The CDR3 runs to 13 residues. Germline-derived CDR1 and CDR2 are SGHAT and FQDESV (reference sequence). CDR3 region: CASSLRTGGDYTF. CDR3 nucleotides: TGTGCCAGCAGCTTGAGGACAGGAGGAGACTACACCTTC. Supplemented by reference TRBV11-1 and TRBJ1-2, the full variable domain reads EAEVAQSPRYKITEKSQAVAFWCDPISGHATLYWYRQILGQGPELLVQFQDESVVDDSQLPKDRFSAERLKGVDSTLKIQPAELGDSAMYLCASSLRTGGDYTFGSGTRLTVV.

In its sample, this clone was seen a few times. This chain joins TRBV2 and TRBJ1-1; D is ambiguous. The CDR3 consists of 15 residues. With 2 bases removed from V and 7 bases from J, the gap between germline ends came to 17 bases. In germline, CDR1 is SNHLY, CDR2 FYNNEI. This chain's CDR3 is CASSESRTSSGEAFF. The DNA of the CDR3 is TGTGCCAGCAGTGAATCTCGGACTAGTAGTGGTGAAGCTTTCTTT.

The chain joins TRBV7-2 to TRBJ2-1; TRBD2 aligns across 8 bases. The CDR3 has 14 amino acids. Germline lookup yields CDR1 SGHTA and CDR2 FQGNSA. Germline trimming cut 4 bases from V and 5 bases from J; bases unmatched to any gene: 4. CDR3 in DNA: TGTGCCAGCAGCTACGTAGCGGGAAACAATGAGCAGTTCTTC. This gives the protein CASSYVAGNNEQFF.

J is TRBJ1-1 and V is TRBV5-1, with a weak D call TRBD1 (5 bases). The germline gives CDR1 SGHRS, CDR2 YFSETQ. The CDR3 length is 14 residues. Trimming shortened V by 0 bases and J by 4 bases, and 10 bases separated the two germline ends. The CDR3 is CASSLAGGITEAFF. The DNA for the CDR3 is TGCGCCAGCAGCTTGGCGGGGGGAATCACTGAAGCTTTCTTT.

This chain connects TRBV10-2 to TRBJ1-1; the D gene is possibly TRBD1 (5 bases). The V and J ends lost 2 bases and 3 bases respectively, with 19 bases between them. The CDR3 sequence is 17 residues long. The germline gives CDR1 WSHSY, CDR2 SAAADI. CDR3 residues: CASSEAGGGLRDTEAFF. The CDR3 DNA reads as TGCGCCAGCAGTGAGGCAGGCGGGGGGTTGAGAGACACTGAAGCTTTCTTT.

The J gene is TRBJ2-7, the V gene TRBV14; a weak D match, TRBD2 (5 bases). The V gene lost 3 bases and the J gene lost 4 bases, with 13 bases spanning the gap. Germline V gives CDR1 SGHDN, CDR2 FVKESK. This CDR3 has 14 amino acids. The CDR3 DNA reads as TGTGCCAGCAGCCATGATCTTAAGCGGTACGAGCAGTACTTC. This encodes CASSHDLKRYEQYF.

The genes are TRBV29-1 and TRBJ1-2; the D gene is possibly TRBD1 (5 bases). The ends were cut back, 7 bases at V and 8 bases at J, with 17 bases in the middle. This CDR3 is built from 12 residues. Germline lookup yields CDR1 SQVTM and CDR2 ANQGSEA. Here the CDR3 reads CSAGFLSRGYTF. The CDR3 DNA reads TGCAGCGCAGGGTTCCTCTCTCGGGGCTACACCTTC.

DNA of the CDR3: TGTGCCAGCAGCCTGATGGGGGGCTACGAGCAGTACTTC. It translates to CASSLMGGYEQYF. The chain has TRBV5-4 and TRBJ2-7, with D possibly matching TRBD2 (6 bases). CDR1 is SGHNT and CDR2 is YYREEE in the germline V gene (reference sequence). The CDR3 length is 13 residues. V was clipped by 4 bases and J by 3 bases, with 11 bases between them.

This clone was seen a handful of times. The gene calls are TRBV29-1 and TRBJ1-1; tentatively, D is TRBD1 (6 bases). Germline V CDR1 and CDR2: SQVTM, ANQGSEA. Trimming cost V 6 bases and J 1 base, with 15 bases left between them. The CDR3 is 14 residues long. CDR3 sequence reads: CSVEKYRENTEAFF. CDR3 in DNA: TGCAGCGTGGAAAAGTACAGGGAGAACACTGAAGCTTTCTTT.

The V and J genes are TRBV6-1 and TRBJ1-2; tentative D call: TRBD1 (5 bases). With 3 bases removed from V and 7 bases from J, the gap between germline ends came to 15 bases. The CDR3 is 14 residues long. CDR1 is MNHNS and CDR2 is SASEGT in the germline V gene. The CDR3: CASSDTDSFGGYTF. The CDR3 region has the DNA TGTGCCAGCAGTGATACCGACAGCTTCGGTGGCTACACCTTC.

The chain has TRBV18 and TRBJ2-7; possible D gene TRBD1, 5 bases. Trimming stripped 2 bases from V and 4 bases from J, with 21 bases between. This CDR3 spans 17 amino acids. Germline lookup yields CDR1 KGHSH and CDR2 LQKENI. The CDR3 protein is CASSPKFRGLGAYEQYF. In nucleotides, the CDR3 is TGTGCCAGCTCACCAAAATTTAGGGGATTAGGGGCGTACGAGCAGTACTTC. Drawing the rest from reference TRBV18 and TRBJ2-7, the complete variable domain is NAGVMQNPRHLVRRRGQEARLRCSPMKGHSHVYWYRQLPEEGLKFMVYLQKENIIDESGMPKERFSAEFPKEGPSILRIQQVVRGDSAAYFCASSPKFRGLGAYEQYFGPGTRLTVT.

V gene TRBV30 combines with J gene TRBJ2-7; tentatively, D is TRBD2 (6 bases). The V end was cut by 4 bases, the J end by 6 bases, with 19 bases between. Germline CDR1 GTSNPN, CDR2 SVGIG (reference sequence). This CDR3 spans 14 amino acids. The chain's CDR3 is CAWKLPGLPSEQYF. CDR3 bases: TGTGCCTGGAAGCTACCGGGACTGCCTTCCGAGCAGTACTTC.

This chain links TRBV9 with TRBJ2-5; D is perhaps TRBD2 (7 bases). The CDR3 has 15 residues. Germline lookup yields CDR1 SGDLS and CDR2 YYNGEE. V was pared by 4 bases and J by 4 bases, with 17 bases between. The CDR3: CASSQRGGAGETQYF. In DNA, the CDR3 is TGTGCCAGCAGCCAGAGGGGGGGGGCCGGAGAGACCCAGTACTTC.

CDR3 sequence (DNA): TGTGCCAGCAGTGAGCGGGGTGGCTATGGCTACACCTTC. Translating gives CASSERGGYGYTF. The V call is TRBV25-1, the J call TRBJ1-2; no clear D gene. Germline CDR1 MGHDK, CDR2 SYGVNS. This CDR3 is 13 amino acids long. Trimming took off 3 bases at V and 4 bases at J, with 9 bases between the two ends.

The chain is built from TRBV2 and TRBJ1-5; a weak D match, TRBD1 (6 bases). Per the germline V gene, CDR1 is SNHLY and CDR2 is FYNNEI. The germline V and J ends were trimmed by 9 bases and 0 bases, with 15 bases remaining between them. The CDR3 has 15 residues. CDR3 sequence (DNA): TGTGCCAGTGAGGACAGTGCCTATAGCAATCAGCCCCAGCATTTT. It translates to CASEDSAYSNQPQHF.